This T cell receptor beta chain is from a study of blood T cells in healthy people across ages. Next came a second PCR, run for about 6 to 11 cycles, which used a sample-barcoded 5' primer along with a J-beta primer mix. From each sample, at least 2.5 million paired-end reads containing CDR3 were obtained. TCRdb recomputed calls from the 5' RACE reads with MiXCR, one row per CDR3 protein. This repertoire shows 1.5 million to 1.8 million distinct CDR3 sequences, roughly 43% found once; its top ten account for roughly 3.7%. CDR3 length: 15 residues. CDR1 is SGHDT and CDR2 is YYEEEE in the germline V gene. The V and J ends lost 0 bases and 7 bases respectively, with 14 bases between them. This clonotype was counted a few times. Donation came from healthy Caucasian individuals in Russia who were aged about 6 to 90.

The sample was blood. This receptor was obtained from a woman aged 18-29 years in good health. The V gene is TRBV5-6, the J gene TRBJ2-1; TRBD1 is a possible D gene (6 bases). The chain's CDR3 is CASSLGGQGSNEQFF. CDR3 nucleotides: TGTGCCAGCAGCTTGGGGGGTCAGGGGAGTAATGAGCAGTTCTTC.